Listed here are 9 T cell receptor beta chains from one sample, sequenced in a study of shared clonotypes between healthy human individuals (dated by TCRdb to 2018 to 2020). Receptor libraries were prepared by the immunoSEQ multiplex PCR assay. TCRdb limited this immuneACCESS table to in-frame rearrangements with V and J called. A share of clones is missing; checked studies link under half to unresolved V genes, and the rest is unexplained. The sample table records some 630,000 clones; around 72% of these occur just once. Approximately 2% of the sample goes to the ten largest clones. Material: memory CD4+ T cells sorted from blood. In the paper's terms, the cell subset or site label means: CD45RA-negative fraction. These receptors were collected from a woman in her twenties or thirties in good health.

CDR3 DNA sequence: TGTGCCAGCAGCAAGAGTGTAGCGGCGTACAGGGATACGCAGTATTTT. Translating gives CASSKSVAAYRDTQYF. V gene TRBV5-4 combines with J gene TRBJ2-3; maybe TRBD2 (6 bases). The V and J ends lost 4 bases and 6 bases respectively, with 21 bases between them. Looked up from germline, CDR1 is SGHNT and CDR2 is YYREEE (reference sequence). This CDR3 spans 16 amino acids.

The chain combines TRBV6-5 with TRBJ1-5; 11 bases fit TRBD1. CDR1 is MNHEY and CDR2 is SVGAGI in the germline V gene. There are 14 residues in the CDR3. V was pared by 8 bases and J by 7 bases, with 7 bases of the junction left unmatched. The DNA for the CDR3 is TGTGCCAGCCGGACAGGGGGCTTAGAACAGCCCCAGCATTTT. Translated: CASRTGGLEQPQHF.

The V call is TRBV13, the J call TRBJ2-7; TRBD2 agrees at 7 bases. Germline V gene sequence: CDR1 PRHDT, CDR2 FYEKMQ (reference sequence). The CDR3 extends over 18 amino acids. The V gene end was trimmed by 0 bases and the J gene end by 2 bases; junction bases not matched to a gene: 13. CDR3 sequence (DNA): TGTGCCAGCAGCTTAGGTACGTCGGAGGCTAGCGGAACCTACGAGCAGTACTTC. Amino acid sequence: CASSLGTSEASGTYEQYF.

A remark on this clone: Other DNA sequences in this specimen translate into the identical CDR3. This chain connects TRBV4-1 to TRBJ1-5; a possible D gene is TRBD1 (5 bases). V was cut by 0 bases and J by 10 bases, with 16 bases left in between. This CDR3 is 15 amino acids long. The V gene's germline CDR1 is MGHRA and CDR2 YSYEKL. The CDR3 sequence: CASSQDDSLSQPQHF. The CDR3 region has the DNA TGCGCCAGCAGCCAAGATGACAGTCTGTCTCAACCCCAGCATTTT.

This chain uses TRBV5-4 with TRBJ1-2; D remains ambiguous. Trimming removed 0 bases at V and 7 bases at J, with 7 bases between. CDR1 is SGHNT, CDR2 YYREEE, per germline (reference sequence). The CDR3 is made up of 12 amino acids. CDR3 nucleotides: TGTGCCAGCAGCTTGGACAGACGTGGCTACACCTTC. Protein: CASSLDRRGYTF.

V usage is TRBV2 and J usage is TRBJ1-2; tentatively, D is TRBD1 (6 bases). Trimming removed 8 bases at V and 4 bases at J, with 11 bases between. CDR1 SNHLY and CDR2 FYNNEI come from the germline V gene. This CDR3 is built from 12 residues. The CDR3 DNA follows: TGTGCCAGCCGACAGGAAGGCTATGGCTACACCTTC. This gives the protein CASRQEGYGYTF. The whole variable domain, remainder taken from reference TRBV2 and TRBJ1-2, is EPEVTQTPSHQVTQMGQEVILRCVPISNHLYFYWYRQILGQKVEFLVSFYNNEISEKSEIFDDQFSVERPDGSNFTLKIRSTKLEDSAMYFCASRQEGYGYTFGSGTRLTVV.

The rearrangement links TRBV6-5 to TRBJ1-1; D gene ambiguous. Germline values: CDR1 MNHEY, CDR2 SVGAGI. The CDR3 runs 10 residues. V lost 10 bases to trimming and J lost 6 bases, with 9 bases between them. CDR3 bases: TGTGCCACGGGCCGACCTGAAGCTTTCTTT. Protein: CATGRPEAFF.

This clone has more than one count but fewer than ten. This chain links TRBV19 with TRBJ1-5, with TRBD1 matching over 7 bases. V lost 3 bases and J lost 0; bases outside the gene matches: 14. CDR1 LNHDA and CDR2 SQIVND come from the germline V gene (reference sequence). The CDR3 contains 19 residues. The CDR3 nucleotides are TGTGCCAGTAGTATTTCCGTTCTTCGGGGACAGAATAGCAATCAGCCCCAGCATTTT. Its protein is CASSISVLRGQNSNQPQHF.

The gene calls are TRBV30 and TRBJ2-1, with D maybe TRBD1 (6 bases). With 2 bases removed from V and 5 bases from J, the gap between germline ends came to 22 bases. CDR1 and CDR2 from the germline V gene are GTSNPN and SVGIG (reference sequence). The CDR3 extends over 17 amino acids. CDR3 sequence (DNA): TGTGCCTGGAGTAATCCCGTAACAGGGAGAGGGGACAATGAGCAGTTCTTC. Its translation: CAWSNPVTGRGDNEQFF.